The T cell receptor (beta chain) described here comes from a study of memory CD4+ T cells and cytomegalovirus serostatus. CDR3 size: 15 residues. V was pared by 4 bases and J by 0 bases, with 13 bases between. Germline V gives CDR1 SGHRS, CDR2 YFSETQ. The sort gate was single viable CD3+CD4+CD8-CD45RO+ cells for memory CD4+ T cells. Here immunoSEQ multiplex PCR was the method, and the copy in TCRdb shows in-frame clones only, minus some. This table holds tens of thousands of clones, 70% to 85% found once. The clonotype was recovered from an adult in good health and CMV-seropositive. Sequenced input: memory CD4+ T cells from blood. This chain connects TRBV5-1 to TRBJ1-2; D might be TRBD1 (5 bases). CDR3 in amino acids: CASSTRPTANYGYTF. CDR3 coding DNA: TGCGCCAGCAGCACGAGGCCGACAGCTAACTATGGCTACACCTTC.